This TCR beta chain emerged from a study of metastatic and nonmetastatic thyroid tumors. Study details: Patients with malignant and benign thyroid disease provided blood and tumor or nodule tissue, whose repertoires were compared. Regarding the study as a whole: Reports indicated that malignant thyroid tumors showed significantly higher TCR beta diversity than benign nodules did, in blood and tumor.

Notes on this clone: What it binds is not known.

In the original analysis: Across clinicopathological groups, CDR3 differences served as the basis for building a distant-metastasis classifier for papillary thyroid cancer. Via MiXCR, TCRdb re-called the PCR reads. TCRdb, not the authors, supplied the V and J calls. The sample has about 10,000 clones; about 30% are singletons. Patients were all untreated before their thyroid surgery. CDR1 is DFQATT, CDR2 SNEGSKA, per germline (reference sequence). The length of the CDR3 is 14 residues. V lost 5 bases and J lost 5; bases outside the gene matches: 7. This sequence originates from a female donor with papillary thyroid cancer or a benign thyroid nodule (not recorded which). Some clones in this sample may be carry-over from other donors' samples. Sequenced sample: tumor tissue. V and J are TRBV20-1 and TRBJ2-1; 9 nucleotides line up with TRBD2. CDR3: CSAGWVAGDNEQFF. CDR3 sequence (DNA): TGCAGTGCTGGGTGGGTAGCGGGAGACAATGAGCAGTTCTTC.